This record covers a single TCR beta chain. Genomic DNA of each subset was evenly split across several immunoSEQ plates. Only in-frame clones appear in the TCRdb table, and some are missing; sequencing was by immunoSEQ multiplex PCR. The sample shows nearly 750,000 clones, 72% of them seen only once. This entry belongs to a study of shared clonotypes between healthy human individuals. Splitting of CD4+ cells produced CD45RA+ naive and CD45RA-negative memory subsets. This CDR3 comprises 16 residues. Trimming took 3 bases from V and 0 from J, leaving 12 bases between them. This rearrangement joins TRBV23-1 to TRBJ2-1; D may correspond to TRBD1 or TRBD2 (5 bases each). TRBV23-1 is an ORF; its function is uncertain. Sample: memory CD4+ T cells sorted from blood. As to subset: CD45RA-negative fraction. The receptor was isolated from a woman between 25 and 40 years old in good health. The DNA of the CDR3 is TGCGCCAGCAGTCATGGGTCGGGACGCTCCTACAATGAGCAGTTCTTC. This codes for CASSHGSGRSYNEQFF.